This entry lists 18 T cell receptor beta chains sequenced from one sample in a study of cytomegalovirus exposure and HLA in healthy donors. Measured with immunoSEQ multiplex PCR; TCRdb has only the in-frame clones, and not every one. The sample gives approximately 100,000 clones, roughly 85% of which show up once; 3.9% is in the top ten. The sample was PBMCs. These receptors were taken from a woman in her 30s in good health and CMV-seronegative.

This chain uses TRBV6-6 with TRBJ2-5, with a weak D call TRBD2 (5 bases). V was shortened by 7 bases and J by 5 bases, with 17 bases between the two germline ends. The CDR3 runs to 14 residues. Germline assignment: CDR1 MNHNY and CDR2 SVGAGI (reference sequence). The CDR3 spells CASKWGKSGETQYF. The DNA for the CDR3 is TGTGCCAGCAAATGGGGTAAATCGGGGGAGACCCAGTACTTC.

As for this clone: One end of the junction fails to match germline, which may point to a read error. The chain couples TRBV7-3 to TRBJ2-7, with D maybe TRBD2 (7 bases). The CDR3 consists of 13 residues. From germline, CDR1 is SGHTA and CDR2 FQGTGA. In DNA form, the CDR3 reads TGTGCCAGCAGCTTAAATGGCGGGGGCGCTTGGTCCTTC. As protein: CASSLNGGGAWSF.

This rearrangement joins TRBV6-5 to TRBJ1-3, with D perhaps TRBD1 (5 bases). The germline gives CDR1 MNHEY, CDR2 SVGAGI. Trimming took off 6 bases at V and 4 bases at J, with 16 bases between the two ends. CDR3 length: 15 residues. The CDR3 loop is CASRPPGGSGNTIYF. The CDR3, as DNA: TGTGCCAGCAGACCCCCGGGGGGGAGCGGAAACACCATATATTTT.

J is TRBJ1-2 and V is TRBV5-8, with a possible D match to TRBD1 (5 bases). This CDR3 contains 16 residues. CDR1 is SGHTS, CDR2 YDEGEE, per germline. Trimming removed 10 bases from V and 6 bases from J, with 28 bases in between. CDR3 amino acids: CAGAHPSGTPIHGYTF. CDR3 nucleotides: TGTGCCGGGGCCCACCCTTCCGGGACTCCTATCCATGGCTACACCTTC. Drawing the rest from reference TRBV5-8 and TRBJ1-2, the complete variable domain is EAGVTQSPTHLIKTRGQQATLRCSPISGHTSVYWYQQALGLGLQFLLWYDEGEERNRGNFPPRFSGRQFPNYSSELNVNALELEDSALYLCAGAHPSGTPIHGYTFGSGTRLTVV.

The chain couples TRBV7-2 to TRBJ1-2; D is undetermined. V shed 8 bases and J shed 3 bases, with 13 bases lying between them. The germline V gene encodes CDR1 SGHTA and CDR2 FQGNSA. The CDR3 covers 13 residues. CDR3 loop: CASAGPPDYGYTF. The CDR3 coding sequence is TGTGCCAGCGCGGGTCCGCCGGACTATGGCTACACCTTC.

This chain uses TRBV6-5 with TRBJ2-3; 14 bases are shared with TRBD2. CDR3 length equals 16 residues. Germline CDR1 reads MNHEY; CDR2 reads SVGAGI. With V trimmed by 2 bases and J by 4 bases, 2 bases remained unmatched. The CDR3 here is CASSYQGLAGADTQYF. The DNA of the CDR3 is TGTGCCAGCAGTTACCAGGGACTAGCGGGAGCAGATACGCAGTATTTT.

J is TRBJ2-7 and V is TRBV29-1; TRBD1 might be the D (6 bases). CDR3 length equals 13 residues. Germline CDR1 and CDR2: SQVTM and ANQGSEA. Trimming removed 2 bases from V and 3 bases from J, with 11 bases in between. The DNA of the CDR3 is TGCAGCGTTGAATCGAACAGGGACTACGAGCAGTACTTC. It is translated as CSVESNRDYEQYF.

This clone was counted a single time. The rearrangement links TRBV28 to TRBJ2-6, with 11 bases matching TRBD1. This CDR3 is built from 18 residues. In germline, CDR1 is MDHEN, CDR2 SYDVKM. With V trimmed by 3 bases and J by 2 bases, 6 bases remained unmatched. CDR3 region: CASSLVGQGAAGANVLTF. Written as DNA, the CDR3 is TGTGCCAGCAGTTTGGTCGGACAGGGGGCGGCTGGGGCCAACGTCCTGACTTTC.

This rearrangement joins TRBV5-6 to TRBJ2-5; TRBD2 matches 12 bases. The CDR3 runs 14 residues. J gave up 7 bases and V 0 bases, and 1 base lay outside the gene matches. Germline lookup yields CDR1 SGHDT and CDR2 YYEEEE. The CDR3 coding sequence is TGTGCCAGCAGCTTGGTACTAGCGGGGGGGACCCAGTACTTC. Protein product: CASSLVLAGGTQYF. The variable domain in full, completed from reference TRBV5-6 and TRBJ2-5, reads DAGVTQSPTHLIKTRGQQVTLRCSPKSGHDTVSWYQQALGQGPQFIFQYYEEEERQRGNFPDRFSGHQFPNYSSELNVNALLLGDSALYLCASSLVLAGGTQYFGPGTRLLVL.

The CDR3 here is CASSQEDRGGIYGYTF. The CDR3 DNA reads TGTGCCAGCAGCCAAGAGGACAGGGGTGGAATCTATGGCTACACCTTC. The chain recombines TRBV14 with TRBJ1-2, with 9 bases identical to TRBD1. The CDR3 runs to 16 residues. J gave up 4 bases and V 0 bases, and 6 bases lay outside the gene matches. Germline values: CDR1 SGHDN, CDR2 FVKESK.

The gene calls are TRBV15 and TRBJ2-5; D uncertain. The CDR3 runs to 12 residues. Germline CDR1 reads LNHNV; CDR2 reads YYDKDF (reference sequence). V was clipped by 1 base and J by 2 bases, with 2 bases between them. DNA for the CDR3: TGTGCCACCAGCAGAGCACAAGAGACCCAGTACTTC. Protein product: CATSRAQETQYF.

In nucleotides, the CDR3 is TGTGCCAGCAGCTTAGTGGAGTGGGACGAGCAGTACTTC. It translates to CASSLVEWDEQYF. V is TRBV7-9 and J is TRBJ2-7; D gene uncertain. Germline V gives CDR1 SEHNR, CDR2 FQNEAQ (reference sequence). The CDR3 contains 13 residues. The ends were cut back, 1 base at V and 5 bases at J, with 9 bases in the middle.

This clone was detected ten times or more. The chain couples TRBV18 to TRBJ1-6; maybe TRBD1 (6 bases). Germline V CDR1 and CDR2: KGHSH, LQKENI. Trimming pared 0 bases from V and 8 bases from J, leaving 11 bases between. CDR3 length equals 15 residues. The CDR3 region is CASSPPRSGDSPLHF. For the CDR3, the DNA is TGTGCCAGCTCACCACCAAGGTCAGGGGATTCACCCCTCCACTTT.

CDR3 amino acids: CASSLRQGSRYTF. The CDR3 DNA reads TGTGCCAGCAGCCTCCGCCAGGGAAGCCGCTACACCTTC. The chain joins TRBV7-9 to TRBJ1-2, with D perhaps TRBD1 (5 bases). V gave up 5 bases and J gave up 9 bases, with 16 bases separating them. CDR1 SEHNR and CDR2 FQNEAQ come from the germline V gene (reference sequence). CDR3 length equals 13 residues.

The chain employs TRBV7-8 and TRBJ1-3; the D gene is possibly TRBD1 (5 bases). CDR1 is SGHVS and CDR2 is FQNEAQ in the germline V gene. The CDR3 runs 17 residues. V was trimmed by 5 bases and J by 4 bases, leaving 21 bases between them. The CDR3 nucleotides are TGTGCCAGCAGCCTCAGGGTCAAGGACACCTCAGGAAACACCATATATTTT. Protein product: CASSLRVKDTSGNTIYF.

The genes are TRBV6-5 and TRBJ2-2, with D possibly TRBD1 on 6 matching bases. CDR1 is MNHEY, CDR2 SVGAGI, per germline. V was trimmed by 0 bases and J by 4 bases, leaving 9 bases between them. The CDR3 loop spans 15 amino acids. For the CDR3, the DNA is TGTGCCAGCAGTTACTCCCAGGGGAGCACCGGGGAGCTGTTTTTT. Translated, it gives CASSYSQGSTGELFF.

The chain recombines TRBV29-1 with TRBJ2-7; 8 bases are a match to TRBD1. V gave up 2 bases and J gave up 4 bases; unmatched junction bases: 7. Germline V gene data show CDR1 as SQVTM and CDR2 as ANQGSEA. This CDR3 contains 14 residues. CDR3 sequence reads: CSVEIVGQDYEQYF. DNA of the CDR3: TGCAGCGTTGAAATTGTGGGACAGGATTACGAGCAGTACTTC.

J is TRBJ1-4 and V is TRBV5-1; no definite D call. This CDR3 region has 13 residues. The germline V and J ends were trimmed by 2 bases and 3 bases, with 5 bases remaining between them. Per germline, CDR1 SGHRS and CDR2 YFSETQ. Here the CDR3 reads CASSFSSNEKLFF. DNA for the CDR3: TGCGCCAGCAGCTTCAGTTCTAATGAAAAACTGTTTTTT.